The rows below give T cell receptor beta chains drawn from one sample of a study of blood T cell repertoires in COVID-19. Only in-frame clones appear in the TCRdb table, and some are missing; sequencing was by immunoSEQ multiplex PCR. The top ten clones hold about 20% of a sample with some 100,000 clones, 75% to 90% of them seen once. Material: peripheral blood. These receptors were obtained from a woman aged 55 to 70 with acute or convalescent COVID-19. Both conserved end residues are trimmed from each CDR3. The D gene is left open where the match is weak. Clone size appears in some rows only: once, few, many, or a class for an expanded clone.

v_gene	d_gene	j_gene	abundance	CDR3aa
TRBV19	.	TRBJ2-5	.	ASIDRGETQY
TRBV7-2	.	TRBJ2-2	.	ASRAGQNTGELF
TRBV7-3	.	TRBJ1-2	.	ASSTTGSVGYT
TRBV5-6	.	TRBJ1-3	.	ASSFQGSSGNTIY
TRBV27	.	TRBJ2-1	few	ASSSKQIYPGGEQF
TRBV7-9	.	TRBJ2-3	.	ASTLGQPRTDTQY
TRBV2	TRBD1	TRBJ1-1	.	ASLNRGPEAF
TRBV6-5	TRBD1	TRBJ1-2	.	ASKPGGLYLGGYT
TRBV30	.	TRBJ2-3	few	AWTLGPRDTQY
TRBV30	.	TRBJ2-7	.	AWSVGGDEQY
TRBV28	.	TRBJ2-7	.	ASNEGGGGADEQY
TRBV5-6	.	TRBJ2-7	.	ASTMRLHEQY
TRBV18	.	TRBJ1-1	once	ASQGYTEAF
TRBV24-1	.	TRBJ2-7	.	ATSAGMTYEQY
TRBV5-1	.	TRBJ2-5	few	ASTVNGDRQETQY
TRBV7-6	.	TRBJ1-3	.	ASSLDRNTIY
TRBV28	.	TRBJ1-3	.	ASRKQVLSGNTIY
TRBV6-4	.	TRBJ2-1	.	ASSDVASANNEQF
TRBV5-1	.	TRBJ2-5	.	ASSPLAYETQY
TRBV19	.	TRBJ1-1	.	ASSIDRGINTEAF
TRBV18	.	TRBJ1-6	.	ASSPDSGLLNSPLH
TRBV28	TRBD1	TRBJ1-1	few	ASNPGPRGWNTEAF
TRBV20-1	.	TRBJ1-2	.	SAEDSYT
TRBV5-5	.	TRBJ1-3	.	ASSPGSSGNTIY
TRBV27	TRBD2	TRBJ2-7	once	ASSPLGLAGVWTYEQY
TRBV21-1	.	TRBJ1-5	.	ASSVPRDFWQPQH
TRBV5-1	TRBD1	TRBJ1-2	.	ASSLASGGSGYT